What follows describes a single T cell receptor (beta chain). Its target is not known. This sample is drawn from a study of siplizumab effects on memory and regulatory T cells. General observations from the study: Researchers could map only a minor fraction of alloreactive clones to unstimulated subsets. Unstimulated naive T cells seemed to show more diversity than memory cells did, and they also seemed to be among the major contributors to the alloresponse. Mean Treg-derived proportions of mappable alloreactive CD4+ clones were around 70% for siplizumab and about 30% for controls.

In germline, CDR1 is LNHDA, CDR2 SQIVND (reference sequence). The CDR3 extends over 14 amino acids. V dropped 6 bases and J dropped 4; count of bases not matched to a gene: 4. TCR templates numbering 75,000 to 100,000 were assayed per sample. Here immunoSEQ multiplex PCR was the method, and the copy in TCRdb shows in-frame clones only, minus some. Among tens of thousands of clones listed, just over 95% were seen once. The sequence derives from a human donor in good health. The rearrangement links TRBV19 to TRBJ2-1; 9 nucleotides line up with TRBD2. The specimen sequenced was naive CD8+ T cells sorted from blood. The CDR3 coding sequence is TGTGCCAGTAGCCTTCTAGCGGGGTACAATGAGCAGTTCTTC. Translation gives CASSLLAGYNEQFF.